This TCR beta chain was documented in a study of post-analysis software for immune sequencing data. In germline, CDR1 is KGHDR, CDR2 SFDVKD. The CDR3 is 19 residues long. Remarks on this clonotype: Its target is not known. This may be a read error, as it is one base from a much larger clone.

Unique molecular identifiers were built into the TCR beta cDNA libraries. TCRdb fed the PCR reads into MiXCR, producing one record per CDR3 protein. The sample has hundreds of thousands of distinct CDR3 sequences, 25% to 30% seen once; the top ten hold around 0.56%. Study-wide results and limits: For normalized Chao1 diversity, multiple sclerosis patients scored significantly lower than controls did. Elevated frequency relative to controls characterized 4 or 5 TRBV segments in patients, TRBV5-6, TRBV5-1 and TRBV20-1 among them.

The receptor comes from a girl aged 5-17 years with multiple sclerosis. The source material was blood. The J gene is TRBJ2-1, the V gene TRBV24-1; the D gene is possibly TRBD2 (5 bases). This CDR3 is CATSDVGSAALGSYNEQVF. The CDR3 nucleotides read TGTGCCACCAGTGATGTAGGGTCAGCGGCCCTCGGCTCCTACAATGAGCAGGTCTTC.